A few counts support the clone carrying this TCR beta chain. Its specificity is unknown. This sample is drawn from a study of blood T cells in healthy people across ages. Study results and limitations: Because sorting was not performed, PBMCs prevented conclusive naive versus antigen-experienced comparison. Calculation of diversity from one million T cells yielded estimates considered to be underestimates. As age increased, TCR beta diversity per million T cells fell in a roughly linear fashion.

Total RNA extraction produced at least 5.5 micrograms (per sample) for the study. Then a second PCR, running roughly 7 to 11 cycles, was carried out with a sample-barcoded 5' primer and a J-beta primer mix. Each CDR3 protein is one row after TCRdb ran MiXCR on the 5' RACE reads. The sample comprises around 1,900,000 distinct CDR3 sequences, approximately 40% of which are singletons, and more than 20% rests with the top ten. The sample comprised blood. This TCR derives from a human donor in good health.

CDR3 DNA: TGCAGTGCTAGTTTGAGGGGCTATGGCTACACCTTC. This gives the protein CSASLRGYGYTF. The chain employs TRBV20-1 and TRBJ1-2, with TRBD1 as a possible D gene (5 bases). Trimming shortened V by 3 bases and J by 4 bases, and 9 bases separated the two germline ends. CDR1 is DFQATT and CDR2 is SNEGSKA in the germline V gene (reference sequence). The CDR3 has 12 amino acids.